These 17 T cell receptor beta chains were all obtained from the same sample, sequenced in a study of blood T cell repertoires in COVID-19. Method: immunoSEQ multiplex PCR; TCRdb's copy keeps in-frame clones and lacks some. The sample has 220,000 or so clones, roughly 75% seen once. Sequenced material: peripheral blood. The receptors were gathered from a woman in her 70s with acute or convalescent COVID-19.

This clone has just one count. This chain links TRBV18 with TRBJ1-2; no reliable D call. The CDR3 loop spans 15 amino acids. V lost 1 base, J lost 0 bases, and 9 bases lay in between. Germline V lookup: CDR1 KGHSH, CDR2 LQKENI. The CDR3 region has the DNA TGTGCCAGCTCACCACTGCAGGATGCTAACTATGGCTACACCTTC. Protein: CASSPLQDANYGYTF.

The rearrangement links TRBV6-5 to TRBJ1-5; 10 bases match TRBD1. This CDR3 contains 15 residues. With V trimmed by 6 bases and J by 7 bases, 9 bases remained unmatched. Per germline, CDR1 MNHEY and CDR2 SVGAGI. DNA for the CDR3: TGTGCCAGCAGGTCCGACAGGGGGCATGGGCAGCCCCAGCATTTT. This translates into CASRSDRGHGQPQHF.

The chain employs TRBV5-4 and TRBJ1-1; no firm D call. This CDR3 region has 14 residues. V was clipped by 4 bases and J by 1 base, with 11 bases between them. Per germline, CDR1 SGHNT and CDR2 YYREEE (reference sequence). The CDR3: CASSGPGWNTEAFF. CDR3 nucleotides: TGTGCCAGCAGCGGCCCGGGGTGGAACACTGAAGCTTTCTTT.

The V gene is TRBV29-1, the J gene TRBJ2-5; the D gene is possibly TRBD2 (6 bases). Germline V CDR1 and CDR2: SQVTM, ANQGSEA. Trimming took 1 base from V and 5 from J, leaving 11 bases between them. CDR3 length: 13 residues. CDR3 sequence (DNA): TGCAGCGTTGAAGGCGCCAGCGGGGAGACCCAGTACTTC. This gives the protein CSVEGASGETQYF. Combining the CDR3 with reference TRBV29-1 and TRBJ2-5 gives the whole variable domain SAVISQKPSRDICQRGTSLTIQCQVDSQVTMMFWYRQQPGQSLTLIATANQGSEATYESGFVIDKFPISRPNLTFSTLTVSNMSPEDSSIYLCSVEGASGETQYFGPGTRLLVL.

The chain recombines TRBV5-1 with TRBJ2-5, with 10 bases aligning to TRBD2. CDR1 and CDR2 from the germline V gene are SGHRS and YFSETQ. After removal of 0 bases from V and 1 base from J, the junction contained 3 bases not matched to a gene. CDR3 length: 16 residues. As DNA, the CDR3 is TGCGCCAGCAGCTTGGGGGTAGCGGGAGGCCAAGAGACCCAGTACTTC. It specifies CASSLGVAGGQETQYF.

The CDR3 region has the DNA TGTGCCAGTCGCCCCTGGGCTAGCGGCTACGAGCAGTACTTC. The encoded protein is CASRPWASGYEQYF. This rearrangement joins TRBV5-6 to TRBJ2-7, with 7 nucleotides matching TRBD2. Germline V lookup: CDR1 SGHDT, CDR2 YYEEEE. This CDR3 contains 14 residues. V shed 8 bases, J shed 3 bases, and the junction held 11 bases outside the gene matches.

Turning to this clone: The junction shows a germline mismatch at one end, possibly a read error. V usage is TRBV7-7 and J usage is TRBJ1-4; no firm D call. CDR3 length: 15 residues. Germline values: CDR1 SSHAT, CDR2 FNYEAQ (reference sequence). The CDR3 DNA reads TGTGCTAGCAGCTTTTCTACAGCAACTAATGAAAAACTGTTTTTT. This gives the protein CASSFSTATNEKLFF.

The V call is TRBV27, the J call TRBJ2-5; 9 bases fit TRBD1. Germline values: CDR1 MNHEY, CDR2 SMNVEV (reference sequence). V trimming: 5 bases; J trimming: 4 bases; junction bases outside the gene matches: 8. CDR3 size: 15 residues. The CDR3, as DNA: TGTGCCAGCAGTCCATGGGACAGGGTAAGAGAGACCCAGTACTTC. Translating gives CASSPWDRVRETQYF.

J is TRBJ1-1 and V is TRBV6-1, with a tentative D call TRBD1 (6 bases). This CDR3 has 15 amino acids. Germline V gives CDR1 MNHNS, CDR2 SASEGT. Trimming pared 1 base from V and 2 bases from J, leaving 11 bases between. The CDR3 region has the DNA TGTGCCAGCAGTGAAGTGGACAGCTTAAACACTGAAGCTTTCTTT. Protein: CASSEVDSLNTEAFF.

The chain recombines TRBV5-1 with TRBJ1-2, with 7 nucleotides matching TRBD1. The CDR3 spans 13 residues. With 3 bases clipped from V and 6 bases from J, the junction kept 5 bases outside the gene matches. From germline, CDR1 is SGHRS and CDR2 YFSETQ. In DNA form, the CDR3 reads TGCGCCAGCAGCTACGGGACAGTAGATGGCTACACCTTC. Translating gives CASSYGTVDGYTF.

The gene calls are TRBV6-5 and TRBJ1-6; 8 positions agree with TRBD1. The junction had 6 bases not matched to a gene; V was cut back by 6 bases and J by 8 bases. CDR1 MNHEY and CDR2 SVGAGI come from the germline V gene. The CDR3 consists of 14 residues. The DNA of the CDR3 is TGTGCCAGCAGCAAGGGGACAGGCGATTCACCCCTCCACTTT. This translates into CASSKGTGDSPLHF.

This clone has more than one count but fewer than ten. The gene calls are TRBV10-1 and TRBJ2-3; TRBD2 aligns across 7 bases. Trimming at V came to 2 bases and at J to 1 base, leaving 3 bases not matched to a gene. The CDR3 consists of 15 residues. Germline V gives CDR1 WNHNN, CDR2 SYGVQD (reference sequence). CDR3: CASSEAGEGTDTQYF. The CDR3 coding sequence is TGCGCCAGCAGTGAGGCGGGAGAGGGCACAGATACGCAGTATTTT.

The V and J genes are TRBV7-2 and TRBJ2-2; no reliable D call. V was cut by 2 bases and J by 1 base, with 5 bases left in between. The CDR3 runs 14 residues. Looked up from germline, CDR1 is SGHTA and CDR2 is FQGNSA. The chain's CDR3 is CASSLSRNTGELFF. As DNA, the CDR3 is TGTGCCAGCAGCTTATCCCGGAACACCGGGGAGCTGTTTTTT.

This chain links TRBV5-1 with TRBJ2-7, with 7 bases aligning to TRBD1. J was trimmed by 7 bases and V by 4 bases; bases with no gene match: 23. Germline-derived CDR1 and CDR2 are SGHRS and YFSETQ. The CDR3 consists of 18 residues. This CDR3 is CASSHSPLGTVLRGEQYF. The DNA of the CDR3 is TGCGCCAGCAGCCATTCTCCCCTCGGGACAGTTCTTAGGGGGGAGCAGTACTTC.

This chain joins TRBV5-8 and TRBJ1-1; possibly TRBD1 for D (5 bases). The CDR3 runs to 13 residues. V was shortened by 4 bases and J by 2 bases, with 9 bases between the two germline ends. Germline assignment: CDR1 SGHTS and CDR2 YDEGEE. Here the CDR3 reads CASSVRDNTEAFF. The CDR3 DNA sequence: TGTGCCAGCAGCGTCAGGGATAACACTGAAGCTTTCTTT. Drawing the rest from reference TRBV5-8 and TRBJ1-1, the complete variable domain is EAGVTQSPTHLIKTRGQQATLRCSPISGHTSVYWYQQALGLGLQFLLWYDEGEERNRGNFPPRFSGRQFPNYSSELNVNALELEDSALYLCASSVRDNTEAFFGQGTRLTVV.

J is TRBJ2-5 and V is TRBV18; a weak D match, TRBD1 (5 bases). CDR3 length: 13 amino acids. Trimming took off 5 bases at V and 4 bases at J, with 11 bases between the two ends. From germline, CDR1 is KGHSH and CDR2 LQKENI. The CDR3 reads CASSAGQGETQYF. DNA of the CDR3: TGTGCCAGCTCAGCCGGGCAGGGAGAGACCCAGTACTTC.

This rearrangement joins TRBV2 to TRBJ1-4; 7 bases are a match to TRBD1. The ends lost 1 base at V and 0 bases at J; junction bases unmatched: 2. The germline V gene encodes CDR1 SNHLY and CDR2 FYNNEI. This CDR3 region has 16 residues. The CDR3 DNA reads TGTGCCAGCAGTGAAGAAGGGACAGCAACTAATGAAAAACTGTTTTTT. Translation: CASSEEGTATNEKLFF.